The rows below give T cell receptor beta chains drawn from one sample of a study of regulatory T cells in long-lasting Graves disease. MiXCR, applied by TCRdb to the multiplex PCR reads, yields one record per CDR3 protein. The sample lists over 200,000 distinct CDR3 sequences; approximately 20% were seen once. This sample was shared with a second study, whose subject was T cells in Graves' hyperthyroidism and ophthalmopathy.

Here the sequenced sample was peripheral blood mononuclear cells (PBMCs), taken at new diagnosis, from a patient treated with antithyroid drugs. Receptors originate from a woman in her twenties or thirties with Graves disease. Both conserved end residues are part of each CDR3. The D gene is left open where the match is weak.

TRBV20-1	TRBD1	CSARVHDRDETQYF
TRBV20-1	TRBD1	CSAGSGTGEHGYTF
TRBV13	-	CASSRAGGSYNEQFF
TRBV20-1	TRBD1	CSAPLDRDGSPLHF
TRBV20-1	TRBD2	CSALAGGAGTDTQYF
TRBV7-9	-	CASVGTKRAQYF
TRBV5-1	-	CASSVTHISTDTQYF
TRBV4-1	TRBD1	CASSQNRDRQAYGYTF
TRBV15	-	CATSRVAGAYSNQPQHF
TRBV7-2	TRBD2	CASSLDNGGKYF
TRBV12-3/TRBV12-4	-	CASSLLGLYEQYF
TRBV20-1	TRBD2	CSARDGGLAGNSYNEQFF
TRBV6-5	-	CASSFETLGTEAFF
TRBV4-2	TRBD1	CASSQAPGQLNTGELFF
TRBV10-1	-	CASSESRGNVGNTIYF
TRBV27	-	CASSLSGGTGYTF
TRBV5-1	TRBD1	CASSSTQGGDNYGYTF
TRBV6-5	TRBD2	CASSFSGGNTGELFF
TRBV14	-	CASSPAGGGYTF
TRBV2	TRBD2	CANQGTSGNEQFF
TRBV5-1	TRBD1	CASSISGTGGTEAFF
TRBV6-1	TRBD1	CAGRTGIGEKLFF
TRBV4-2	-	CASSQAPRASGANVLTF
TRBV7-3	-	CASSLGSDEQFF
TRBV7-3	-	CASSPAPWGGEQFF
TRBV19	-	CASSGWAGYNEQFF
TRBV20-1	TRBD1	CSARAKGGQNGYTF
TRBV5-1	TRBD1	CASSPSDRSDEKLFF
TRBV14	-	CASSQGGMSEAFF
TRBV27	-	CASSSRGSRELFF
TRBV3-1	-	CASSQDGQGSNEQYF
TRBV5-1	TRBD2	CASSRYWTSGVSTDTQYF
TRBV12-3/TRBV12-4	-	CASSRTRGEAFF
TRBV6-2/TRBV6-3	TRBD2	CASSHRTSGGPADTQYF
TRBV3-1	TRBD2	CASSPSRLSGGAHTGELFF
TRBV6-1	TRBD1	CASSDPGQDRVYGYTF
TRBV7-9	TRBD1	CASSRQGEAFF
TRBV4-1	-	CASSQEFRPALTLRNYGYTF
TRBV7-2	-	CASSPATSSSYNEQFF
TRBV29-1	-	CSTRIGQINTEAFF
TRBV19	-	CASSLETSGANVLTF
TRBV15	-	CATSRWNQPQHF
TRBV12-3/TRBV12-4	TRBD2	CASSTTGGHNEQFF
TRBV11-2	-	CASSEQGVRTEAFF
TRBV5-1	-	CASRPDSYDGYTF
TRBV5-1	-	CASSLEGGNSPLHF
TRBV5-8	-	CASSSRQTNTEAFF
TRBV10-2	-	CASSGGGWERNTEAFF
TRBV18	TRBD1	CASSPKTGGADYGYTF
TRBV5-6	-	CASSFGRTTEAFF
TRBV5-4	-	CASSPGPGDSNQPQHF
TRBV6-2/TRBV6-3	-	CASGQLSNQPQHF
TRBV18	-	CASSPPGPRVTIYF
TRBV18	TRBD1	CASSPPTGVGYTF